Shown below are 25 T cell receptor beta chains from a single sample sequenced in a study of blood T cell repertoires in COVID-19. Measured with immunoSEQ multiplex PCR; TCRdb has only the in-frame clones, and not every one. The sample has approximately 80,000 clones, roughly 88% seen once. Sequencing input: peripheral blood. These TCRs come from a woman older than 75 with acute or convalescent COVID-19.

The genes are TRBV19 and TRBJ1-3, with 7 bases matching TRBD1. The CDR3 has 14 residues. J was trimmed by 4 bases and V by 5 bases; bases with no gene match: 5. Germline-derived CDR1 and CDR2 are LNHDA and SQIVND (reference sequence). The chain's CDR3 is CASSSTGRGNTIYF. The CDR3, as DNA: TGTGCCAGTAGTTCGACAGGGAGGGGAAACACCATATATTTT.

The chain is built from TRBV7-3 and TRBJ2-1; D possibly corresponds to TRBD1 (5 bases). The CDR3 runs 14 residues. Between the trimmed V and J ends, which lost 2 bases and 1 base, there was a span of 6 bases. The germline V gene encodes CDR1 SGHTA and CDR2 FQGTGA. CDR3 in amino acids: CASSLGASYNEQFF. Written as DNA, the CDR3 is TGTGCCAGCAGCTTAGGGGCGTCCTACAATGAGCAGTTCTTC.

The J gene is TRBJ1-4, the V gene TRBV6-5, with D unclear. CDR1 and CDR2 (germline): MNHEY, SVGAGI. The CDR3 covers 15 residues. Trimming took 7 bases from V and 0 from J, leaving 12 bases between them. This CDR3 reads CASIPSRSTNEKLFF. CDR3 coding DNA: TGTGCCAGCATCCCATCGAGGTCAACTAATGAAAAACTGTTTTTT.

The chain uses TRBV30 and TRBJ1-2; possible D gene TRBD1, 5 bases. The V and J ends lost 2 bases and 8 bases respectively, with 21 bases between them. Germline values: CDR1 GTSNPN, CDR2 SVGIG (reference sequence). CDR3 length: 15 amino acids. CDR3: CAWSPVKGQGGGYTF. DNA for the CDR3: TGTGCCTGGAGTCCAGTTAAAGGGCAGGGTGGCGGCTACACCTTC.

J is TRBJ1-1 and V is TRBV5-1, with D tentatively TRBD1 (6 bases). The V end lost 4 bases, the J end lost 4 bases, and 14 bases lay between the germline ends. CDR3 size: 14 residues. The V gene's germline CDR1 is SGHRS and CDR2 YFSETQ. CDR3 DNA sequence: TGCGCCAGCAGCCCGGAGGGGGGGCGCACTGAAGCTTTCTTT. Amino acid sequence: CASSPEGGRTEAFF.

This clone was recorded a few times. The chain has TRBV19 and TRBJ2-1; 13 nucleotides agree with TRBD2. V dropped 6 bases and J dropped 7; count of bases not matched to a gene: 3. Germline V gene lookup returns CDR1 LNHDA and CDR2 SQIVND (reference sequence). The length of the CDR3 is 14 residues. This chain's CDR3 is CASRKLAGGNEQFF. The CDR3 nucleotides read TGTGCCAGTAGAAAACTAGCGGGGGGGAATGAGCAGTTCTTC.

This sequence joins TRBV4-2 and TRBJ1-3, with D perhaps matching TRBD1 (6 bases). V was pared by 5 bases and J by 4 bases, with 18 bases between. The CDR3 consists of 16 residues. Germline CDR1 is LGHNA and CDR2 is YNFKEQ. The CDR3 sequence: CASSKLQGRGGNTIYF. The DNA for the CDR3 is TGTGCCAGCAGCAAACTGCAGGGGAGAGGGGGAAACACCATATATTTT.

The chain recombines TRBV4-1 with TRBJ2-7; tentatively, D is TRBD2 (6 bases). Between the trimmed V and J ends, which lost 0 bases and 0 bases, there was a span of 18 bases. The CDR3 is 18 amino acids. Germline V gives CDR1 MGHRA, CDR2 YSYEKL. Written as DNA, the CDR3 is TGCGCCAGCAGCCAAGACCCTCAAACCGGGACTTACTCCTACGAGCAGTACTTC. Protein: CASSQDPQTGTYSYEQYF.

This clone has only one observation. The V and J genes are TRBV3-1 (or the pseudogene TRBV3-2) and TRBJ2-1, with D hard to call. CDR3 length: 14 residues. V shed 0 bases and J shed 6 bases, with 9 bases lying between them. Per the germline V gene, CDR1 is LGHDT and CDR2 is YNNKEL (reference sequence). CDR3: CASSQEVIVNEQFF. In DNA, the CDR3 is TGTGCCAGCAGCCAAGAGGTAATAGTCAATGAGCAGTTCTTC.

V and J are TRBV5-4 and TRBJ1-2, with D possibly TRBD1 on 5 matching bases. Germline lookup yields CDR1 SGHNT and CDR2 YYREEE (reference sequence). The CDR3 runs 13 residues. Trimming left V 9 bases short and J 2 bases short, with 14 bases between. In DNA form, the CDR3 reads TGTGCCACCCAGGGTCTGACAAACTATGGCTACACCTTC. Its protein product is CATQGLTNYGYTF.

V usage is TRBV3-1 (or the pseudogene TRBV3-2) and J usage is TRBJ2-4, with a tentative D call TRBD2 (5 bases). V was cut by 0 bases and J by 1 base, with 13 bases left in between. Germline V CDR1 and CDR2: LGHDT, YNNKEL (reference sequence). The CDR3 has 17 amino acids. For the CDR3, the DNA is TGTGCCAGCAGCCAAGATCCCTGGGCTAGCGCCAAAAACATTCAGTACTTC. It translates to CASSQDPWASAKNIQYF.

The chain recombines TRBV11-1 with TRBJ1-6; no definite D call. The V and J ends lost 2 bases and 8 bases respectively, with 7 bases between them. CDR3 length: 13 amino acids. In germline, CDR1 is SGHAT, CDR2 FQDESV (reference sequence). The CDR3 here is CASSLSGDSPLHF. The CDR3 region has the DNA TGTGCCAGCAGCTTAAGCGGGGATTCACCCCTCCACTTT.

The rearrangement links TRBV6-5 to TRBJ2-5; 11 bases match TRBD1. The ends lost 6 bases at V and 5 bases at J; junction bases unmatched: 2. The CDR3 totals 13 residues. CDR1 is MNHEY and CDR2 is SVGAGI in the germline V gene. CDR3 sequence (DNA): TGTGCCAGCAGCCGGGACAGGGGGGAGACCCAGTACTTC. This codes for CASSRDRGETQYF.

The rearrangement uses TRBV19 and TRBJ1-5; no clear D. V gave up 3 bases and J gave up 5 bases, with 5 bases separating them. This CDR3 region has 12 residues. Looked up from germline, CDR1 is LNHDA and CDR2 is SQIVND (reference sequence). In nucleotides, the CDR3 is TGTGCCAGTAGTATGGCTCATCAGCCCCAGCATTTT. Translating it yields CASSMAHQPQHF.

The chain is built from TRBV4-2 and TRBJ2-7, with 7 bases fitting TRBD1. With V trimmed by 3 bases and J by 5 bases, 10 bases remained unmatched. Germline V gene data show CDR1 as LGHNA and CDR2 as YNFKEQ. The CDR3 has 15 residues. The CDR3 here is CASSQVGRGQDEQYF. CDR3 DNA: TGTGCCAGCAGCCAGGTTGGAAGGGGGCAGGACGAGCAGTACTTC.

The sample holds a few counts of this clone. The chain joins TRBV2 to TRBJ1-5; D might be TRBD1 (6 bases). V was trimmed by 4 bases and J by 9 bases, leaving 22 bases between them. Germline-derived CDR1 and CDR2 are SNHLY and FYNNEI. The CDR3 is 16 residues long. The CDR3 region has the DNA TGTGCCAGCAGTGTGGACAGCCCAGGAGGTATAGTGCCCCAGCATTTT. Translating it yields CASSVDSPGGIVPQHF. Variable domain in full (rest from reference TRBV2 and TRBJ1-5): EPEVTQTPSHQVTQMGQEVILRCVPISNHLYFYWYRQILGQKVEFLVSFYNNEISEKSEIFDDQFSVERPDGSNFTLKIRSTKLEDSAMYFCASSVDSPGGIVPQHFGDGTRLSIL.

This chain connects TRBV19 to TRBJ1-4; TRBD1 is a possible D gene (6 bases). Germline CDR1 reads LNHDA; CDR2 reads SQIVND (reference sequence). Trimming removed 6 bases from V and 0 bases from J, with 14 bases in between. This CDR3 spans 16 amino acids. The CDR3 bases are TGTGCCAGTAGCCATCCCGCAGGGGCAACTAATGAAAAACTGTTTTTT. It translates to CASSHPAGATNEKLFF.

This clone appeared a single time. The chain employs TRBV6-5 and TRBJ1-1; 10 bases align to TRBD1. The V and J ends lost 6 bases and 5 bases, in that order; junction bases with no gene match: 9. The germline CDR1 and CDR2 sequences are MNHEY and SVGAGI. The CDR3 runs to 15 residues. The CDR3 bases are TGTGCCAGCAGCCCCCGGGACAGGGGTAATACTGAAGCTTTCTTT. As protein: CASSPRDRGNTEAFF.

The gene calls are TRBV7-2 and TRBJ2-1, with D possibly being TRBD2 (5 bases). Trimming removed 5 bases from V and 5 bases from J, with 10 bases in between. CDR3 length equals 13 residues. From germline, CDR1 is SGHTA and CDR2 FQGNSA. This CDR3 reads CASSVTRDNEQFF. In DNA, the CDR3 is TGTGCCAGCAGCGTTACTAGGGACAATGAGCAGTTCTTC.

V usage is TRBV12-3 or TRBV12-4 and J usage is TRBJ2-7, with 8 bases matching TRBD1. V lost 6 bases and J lost 6; bases outside the gene matches: 7. The CDR3 consists of 13 residues. The CDR3 region is CASSQGTGSEQYF. Here the CDR3 DNA reads TGTGCCAGCAGCCAGGGGACAGGTAGCGAGCAGTACTTC.

The V gene is TRBV19, the J gene TRBJ2-5; D is unclear. The CDR3 consists of 17 residues. V was trimmed by 1 base and J by 1 base, leaving 16 bases between them. CDR1 is LNHDA, CDR2 SQIVND, per germline (reference sequence). The CDR3 nucleotides are TGTGCCAGTAGTATAGCCTACCCCTCCCGGTCCCAAGAGACCCAGTACTTC. It is translated as CASSIAYPSRSQETQYF.

The chain links TRBV14 to TRBJ1-1, with 10 bases that match TRBD1. The J segment lost 4 bases and the V segment lost 4 bases, leaving 3 bases of the junction unmatched. Germline CDR1 reads SGHDN; CDR2 reads FVKESK. CDR3 length: 14 amino acids. The CDR3 DNA reads as TGTGCCAGCAGCCGGGACAGGGGTGGCACTGAAGCTTTCTTT. Amino acid sequence: CASSRDRGGTEAFF.

This sequence joins TRBV15 and TRBJ1-6; the D is unclear. CDR3 size: 16 residues. The germline V gene encodes CDR1 LNHNV and CDR2 YYDKDF (reference sequence). Trimming took 0 bases from V and 9 from J, leaving 15 bases between them. In DNA form, the CDR3 reads TGTGCCACCAGCAGAGATCGCGACCTTTCGGGTTCACCCCTCCACTTT. Its protein is CATSRDRDLSGSPLHF.

The genes are TRBV19 and TRBJ2-1; 9 bases agree with TRBD2. This CDR3 spans 15 amino acids. In germline, CDR1 is LNHDA, CDR2 SQIVND (reference sequence). V was pared by 3 bases and J by 6 bases, with 6 bases of the junction left unmatched. CDR3 amino acids: CASSIAGGPGNEQFF. The CDR3 bases are TGTGCCAGTAGTATCGCGGGAGGGCCGGGCAATGAGCAGTTCTTC.

V usage is TRBV6-4 and J usage is TRBJ1-2, with 8 nucleotides matching TRBD1. Germline assignment: CDR1 MRHNA and CDR2 SNTAGT. The V and J ends lost 0 bases and 4 bases, in that order; junction bases with no gene match: 7. The CDR3 contains 16 residues. CDR3 sequence reads: CASSDSTTGGFYGYTF. CDR3 bases: TGTGCCAGCAGTGACTCAACCACAGGGGGATTCTATGGCTACACCTTC.